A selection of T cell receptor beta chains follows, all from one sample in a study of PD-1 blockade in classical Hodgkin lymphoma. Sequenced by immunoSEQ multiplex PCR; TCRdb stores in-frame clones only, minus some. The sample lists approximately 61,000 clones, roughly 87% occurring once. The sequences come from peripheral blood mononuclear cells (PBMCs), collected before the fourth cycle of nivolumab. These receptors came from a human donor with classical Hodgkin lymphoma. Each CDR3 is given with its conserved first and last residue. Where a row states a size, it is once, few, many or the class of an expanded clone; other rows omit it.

CASSRTSGGSYEQYF TRBV5-1 .
CASSPEGKQYF TRBV6-6 .
CASSSSGQETQYF TRBV7-9 .
CASSLYVSETQYF TRBV5-1 .
CASTRTFGPFETQYF TRBV2 .
CASSLTNEQFF TRBV5-1 .
CAISEGGTEAFF TRBV10-3 .
CASSSAPGQGADTQYF TRBV5-1 .
CATKPGQKTYEQYF TRBV6-5 .
CASSLFMDSPLHF TRBV5-1 few
CASSLQGGGTEAFF TRBV5-1 .
CASSLDTTGGRNGYTF TRBV5-1 .
CASSSGQSYGYTF TRBV5-1 .
CASSYQETQYF TRBV7-9 .
CASSLEGLAGSRYNEQFF TRBV7-8 .